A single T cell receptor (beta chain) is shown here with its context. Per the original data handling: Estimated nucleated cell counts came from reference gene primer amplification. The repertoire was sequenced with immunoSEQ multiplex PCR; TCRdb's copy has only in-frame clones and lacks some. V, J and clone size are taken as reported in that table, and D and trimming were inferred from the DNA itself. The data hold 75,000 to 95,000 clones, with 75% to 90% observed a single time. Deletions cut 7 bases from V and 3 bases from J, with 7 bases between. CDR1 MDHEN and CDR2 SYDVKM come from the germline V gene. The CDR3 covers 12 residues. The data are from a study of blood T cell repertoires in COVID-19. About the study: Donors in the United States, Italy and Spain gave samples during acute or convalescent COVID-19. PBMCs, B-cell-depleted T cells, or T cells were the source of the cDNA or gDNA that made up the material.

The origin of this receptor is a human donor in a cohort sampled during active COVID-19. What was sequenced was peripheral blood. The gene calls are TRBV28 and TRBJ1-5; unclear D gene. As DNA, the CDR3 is TGTGCCAGCACCCCCCTCAATCAGCCCCAGCATTTT. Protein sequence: CASTPLNQPQHF.